This TCR beta chain comes out of a study of identical twins. MiXCR was run by TCRdb on the 5' RACE reads, yielding one entry per CDR3 protein. The sample lists 1.5 million to 2 million distinct CDR3 sequences; roughly 35% were seen once. This clonotype has just a few counts. Looked up from germline, CDR1 is MDHEN and CDR2 is SYDVKM. The V end was cut by 2 bases, the J end by 5 bases, with 10 bases between. The CDR3 runs to 13 residues. Donors uniformly comprised healthy Caucasians. Sequenced input: cord blood. The sequence came from a newborn girl in good health. The chain combines TRBV28 with TRBJ2-7, with TRBD1 as a possible D gene (5 bases). CDR3 in amino acids: CASSLLQGHEQYF. Here the CDR3 DNA reads TGTGCCAGCAGTTTACTTCAGGGTCACGAGCAGTACTTC.